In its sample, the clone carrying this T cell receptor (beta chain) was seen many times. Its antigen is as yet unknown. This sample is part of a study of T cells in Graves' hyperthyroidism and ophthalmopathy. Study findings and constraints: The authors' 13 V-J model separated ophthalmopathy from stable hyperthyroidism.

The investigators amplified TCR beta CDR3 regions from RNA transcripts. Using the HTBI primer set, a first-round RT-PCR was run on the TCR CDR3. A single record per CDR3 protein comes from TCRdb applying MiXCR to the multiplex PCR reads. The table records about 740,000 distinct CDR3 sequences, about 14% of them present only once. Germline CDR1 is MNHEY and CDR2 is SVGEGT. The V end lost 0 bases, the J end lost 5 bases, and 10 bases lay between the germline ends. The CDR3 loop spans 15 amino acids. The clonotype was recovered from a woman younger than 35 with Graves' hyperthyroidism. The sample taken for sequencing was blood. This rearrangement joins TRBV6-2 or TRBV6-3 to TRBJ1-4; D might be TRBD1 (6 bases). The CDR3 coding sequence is TGTGCCAGCAGTTACTCATCGGGGGGCAATGAAAAACTGTTTTTT. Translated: CASSYSSGGNEKLFF.